Described below is a single T cell receptor beta chain sequence and its context. Here immunoSEQ multiplex PCR was the method, and the copy in TCRdb shows in-frame clones only, minus some. Among about 210,000 clones listed, around 87% were seen once. The entry originates in a study of blood T cell repertoires in COVID-19. This CDR3 comprises 14 residues. The trim removed 5 bases at V and 7 bases at J, leaving 7 bases unmatched. CDR1 and CDR2 from the germline V gene are SGHTA and FQGTGA. This TCR was sampled from a man aged 25 to 45 in a cohort exposed to, infected with or recovered from COVID-19 (not recorded which). The chain combines TRBV7-3 with TRBJ2-7; 11 bases map to TRBD2. Sample: PBMCs or T cells enriched from blood (not recorded which). CDR3 in DNA: TGTGCCAGCAGCGTAGCGGGAGGGCCTGGGGAGCAGTACTTC. The encoded protein is CASSVAGGPGEQYF.